This TCR beta chain was documented in a study of early T cells in non-severe SARS-CoV-2 infection. MiXCR, run by TCRdb on the 5' RACE reads, gives a single entry per CDR3 protein. The sample carries roughly 32,000 distinct CDR3 sequences, less than 8% recorded once. V dropped 3 bases and J dropped 2 bases, with 11 bases sitting between them. The CDR3 is made up of 15 amino acids. In this sample, this clonotype turned up a few times. The chain is built from TRBV12-3 or TRBV12-4 and TRBJ1-5, with D unresolved. The source material was whole blood. This receptor was obtained from an adult who was a healthcare worker with PCR-confirmed SARS-CoV-2 infection or an uninfected control (not recorded which). The CDR3 protein is CASSLGGFGNQPQHF. The CDR3 DNA reads as TGTGCCAGCAGTTTGGGCGGGTTTGGCAATCAGCCCCAGCATTTT.